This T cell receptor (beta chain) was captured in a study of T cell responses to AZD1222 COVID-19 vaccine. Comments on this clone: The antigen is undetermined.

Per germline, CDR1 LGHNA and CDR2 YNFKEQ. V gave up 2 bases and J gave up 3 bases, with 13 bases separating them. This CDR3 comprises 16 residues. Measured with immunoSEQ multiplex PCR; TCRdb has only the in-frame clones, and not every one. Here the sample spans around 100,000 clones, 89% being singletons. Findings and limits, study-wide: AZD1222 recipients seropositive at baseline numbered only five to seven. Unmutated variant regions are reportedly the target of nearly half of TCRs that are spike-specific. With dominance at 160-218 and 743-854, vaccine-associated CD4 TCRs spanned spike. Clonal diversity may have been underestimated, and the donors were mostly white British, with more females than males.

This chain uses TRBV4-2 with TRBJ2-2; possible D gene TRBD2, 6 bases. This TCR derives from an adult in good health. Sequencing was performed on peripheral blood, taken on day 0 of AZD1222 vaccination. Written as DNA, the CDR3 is TGTGCCAGCAGCCAAACCGAGTGGGGGGACACCGGGGAGCTGTTTTTT. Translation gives CASSQTEWGDTGELFF.